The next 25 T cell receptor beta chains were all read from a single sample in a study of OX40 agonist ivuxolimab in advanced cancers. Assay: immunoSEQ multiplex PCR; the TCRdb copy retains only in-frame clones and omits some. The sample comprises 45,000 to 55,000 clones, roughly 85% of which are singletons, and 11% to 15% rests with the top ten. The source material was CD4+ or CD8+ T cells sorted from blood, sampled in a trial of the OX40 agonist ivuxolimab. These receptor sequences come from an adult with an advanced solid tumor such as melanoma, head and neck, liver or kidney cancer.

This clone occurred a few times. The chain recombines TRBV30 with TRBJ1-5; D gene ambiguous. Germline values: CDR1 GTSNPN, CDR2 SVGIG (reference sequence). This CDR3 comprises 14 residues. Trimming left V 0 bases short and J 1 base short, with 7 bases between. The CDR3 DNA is TGTGCCTGGAGTGTCAGCATCAGCAATCAGCCCCAGCATTTT. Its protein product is CAWSVSISNQPQHF. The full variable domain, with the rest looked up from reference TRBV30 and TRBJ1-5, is SQTIHQWPATLVQPVGSPLSLECTVEGTSNPNLYWYRQAAGRGLQLLFYSVGIGQISSEVPQNLSASRPQDRQFILSSKKLLLSDSGFYLCAWSVSISNQPQHFGDGTRLSIL.

DNA for the CDR3: TGTGCCAGCAGTTTACGGCCCCATGAGCAGTTCTTC. Its translation is CASSLRPHEQFF. V and J are TRBV28 and TRBJ2-1; no clear D gene. V dropped 2 bases and J dropped 8 bases, with 7 bases sitting between them. Per germline, CDR1 MDHEN and CDR2 SYDVKM. There are 12 residues in the CDR3.

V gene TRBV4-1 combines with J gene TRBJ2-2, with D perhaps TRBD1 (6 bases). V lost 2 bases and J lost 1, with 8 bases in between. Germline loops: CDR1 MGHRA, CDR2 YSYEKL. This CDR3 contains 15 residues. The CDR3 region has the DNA TGCGCCAGCAGCCAAATGGGACAGAACACCGGGGAGCTGTTTTTT. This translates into CASSQMGQNTGELFF.

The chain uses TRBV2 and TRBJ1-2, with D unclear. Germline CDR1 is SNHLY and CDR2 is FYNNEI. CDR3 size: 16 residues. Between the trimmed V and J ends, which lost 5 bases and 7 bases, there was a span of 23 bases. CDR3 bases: TGTGCCAGCAGTCACCAGTCGACCGCCGTGTTTGGTGGCTACACCTTC. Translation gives CASSHQSTAVFGGYTF. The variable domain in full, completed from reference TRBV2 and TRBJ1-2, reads EPEVTQTPSHQVTQMGQEVILRCVPISNHLYFYWYRQILGQKVEFLVSFYNNEISEKSEIFDDQFSVERPDGSNFTLKIRSTKLEDSAMYFCASSHQSTAVFGGYTFGSGTRLTVV.

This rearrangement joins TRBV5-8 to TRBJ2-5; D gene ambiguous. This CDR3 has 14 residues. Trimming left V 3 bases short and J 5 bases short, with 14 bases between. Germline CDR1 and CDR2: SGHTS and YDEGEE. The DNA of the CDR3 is TGTGCCAGCAGCTACGACGGTAGTGCGGAGACCCAGTACTTC. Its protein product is CASSYDGSAETQYF.

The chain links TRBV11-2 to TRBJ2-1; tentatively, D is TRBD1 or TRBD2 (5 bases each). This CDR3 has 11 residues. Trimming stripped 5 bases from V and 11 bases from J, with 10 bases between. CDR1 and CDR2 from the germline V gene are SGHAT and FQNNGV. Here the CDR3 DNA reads TGTGCCAGCAGCCGTGGGGGTCAGCAGTTCTTC. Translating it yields CASSRGGQQFF.

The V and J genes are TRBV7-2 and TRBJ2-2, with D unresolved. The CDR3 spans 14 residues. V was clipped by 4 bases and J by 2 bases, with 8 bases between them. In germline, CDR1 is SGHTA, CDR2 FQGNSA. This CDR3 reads CASSSRPNTGELFF. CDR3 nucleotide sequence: TGTGCCAGCAGCTCCCGACCAAACACCGGGGAGCTGTTTTTT.

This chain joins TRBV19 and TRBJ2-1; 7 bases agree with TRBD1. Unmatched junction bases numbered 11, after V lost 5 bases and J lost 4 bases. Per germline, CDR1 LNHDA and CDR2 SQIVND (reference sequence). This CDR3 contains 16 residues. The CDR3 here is CASSLRQGRRYNEQFF. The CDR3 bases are TGTGCCAGTAGTCTTAGACAGGGAAGGAGGTACAATGAGCAGTTCTTC.

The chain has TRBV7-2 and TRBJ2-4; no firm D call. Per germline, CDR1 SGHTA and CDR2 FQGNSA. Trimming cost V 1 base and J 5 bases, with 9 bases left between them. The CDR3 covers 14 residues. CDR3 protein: CASSLVSAQNIQYF. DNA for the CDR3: TGTGCCAGCAGCTTAGTATCGGCCCAAAACATTCAGTACTTC. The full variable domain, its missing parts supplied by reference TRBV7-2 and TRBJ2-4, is GAGVSQSPSNKVTEKGKDVELRCDPISGHTALYWYRQSLGQGLEFLIYFQGNSAPDKSGLPSDRFSAERTGGSVSTLTIQRTQQEDSAVYLCASSLVSAQNIQYFGAGTRLSVL.

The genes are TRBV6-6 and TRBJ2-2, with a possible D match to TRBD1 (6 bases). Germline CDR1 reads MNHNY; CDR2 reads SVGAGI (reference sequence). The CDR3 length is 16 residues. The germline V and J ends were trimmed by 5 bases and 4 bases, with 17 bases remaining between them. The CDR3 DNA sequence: TGTGCCAGCAGTAAGGGGAGACAGGCGAGCACCGGGGAGCTGTTTTTT. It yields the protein CASSKGRQASTGELFF.

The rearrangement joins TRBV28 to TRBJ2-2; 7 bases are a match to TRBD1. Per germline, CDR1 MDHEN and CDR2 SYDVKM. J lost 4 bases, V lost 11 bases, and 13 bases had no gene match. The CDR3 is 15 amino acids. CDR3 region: CAGRRGGAGTGELFF. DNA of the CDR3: TGTGCCGGAAGGAGAGGGGGCGCGGGCACCGGGGAGCTGTTTTTT.

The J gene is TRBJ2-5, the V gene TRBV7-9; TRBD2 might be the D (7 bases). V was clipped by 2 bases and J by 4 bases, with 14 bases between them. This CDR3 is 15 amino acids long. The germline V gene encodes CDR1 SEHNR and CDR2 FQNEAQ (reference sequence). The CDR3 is CASSLPLGGPETQYF. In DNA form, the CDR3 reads TGTGCCAGCAGCTTACCCCTGGGGGGGCCAGAGACCCAGTACTTC.

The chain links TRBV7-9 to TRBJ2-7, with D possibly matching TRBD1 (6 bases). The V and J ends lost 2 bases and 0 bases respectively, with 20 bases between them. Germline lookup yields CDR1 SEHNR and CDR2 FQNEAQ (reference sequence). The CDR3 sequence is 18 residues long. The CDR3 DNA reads TGTGCCAGCAGCTTATTTGGGCAGGGGCGAAAAAGCTCCTACGAGCAGTACTTC. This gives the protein CASSLFGQGRKSSYEQYF.

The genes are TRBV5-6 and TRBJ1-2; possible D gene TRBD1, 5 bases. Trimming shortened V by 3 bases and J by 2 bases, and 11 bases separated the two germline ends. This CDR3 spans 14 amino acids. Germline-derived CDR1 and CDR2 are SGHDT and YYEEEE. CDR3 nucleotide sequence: TGTGCCAGCAGCTGGACGGGACTCAACTATGGCTACACCTTC. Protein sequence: CASSWTGLNYGYTF.

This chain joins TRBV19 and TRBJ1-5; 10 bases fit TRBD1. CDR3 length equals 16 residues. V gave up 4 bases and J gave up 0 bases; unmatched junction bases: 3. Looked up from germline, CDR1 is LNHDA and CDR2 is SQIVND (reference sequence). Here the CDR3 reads CASSKTGGLSNQPQHF. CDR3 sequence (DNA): TGTGCCAGTAGTAAGACAGGGGGCCTTAGCAATCAGCCCCAGCATTTT.

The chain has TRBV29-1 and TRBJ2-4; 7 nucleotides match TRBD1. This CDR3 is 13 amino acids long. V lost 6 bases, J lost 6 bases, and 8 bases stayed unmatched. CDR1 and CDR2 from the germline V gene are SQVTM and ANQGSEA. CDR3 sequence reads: CSVEKGAGNIQYF. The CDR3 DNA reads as TGCAGCGTGGAGAAGGGGGCGGGAAACATTCAGTACTTC.

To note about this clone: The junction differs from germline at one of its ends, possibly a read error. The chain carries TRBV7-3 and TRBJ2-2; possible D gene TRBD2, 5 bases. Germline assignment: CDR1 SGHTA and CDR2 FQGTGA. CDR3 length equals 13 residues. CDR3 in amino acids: CASSRPNTGELLF. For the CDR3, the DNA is TGTGCCAGCAGCCGACCGAACACTGGGGAGCTGCTTTTT.

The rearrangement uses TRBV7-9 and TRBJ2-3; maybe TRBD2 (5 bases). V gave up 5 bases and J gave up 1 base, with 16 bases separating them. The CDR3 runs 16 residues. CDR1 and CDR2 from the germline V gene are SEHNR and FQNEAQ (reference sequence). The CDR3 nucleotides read TGTGCCAGCAGCCCTGGTAGTGGGAGACGCACAGATACGCAGTATTTT. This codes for CASSPGSGRRTDTQYF. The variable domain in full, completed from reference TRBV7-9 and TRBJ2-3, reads DTGVSQNPRHKITKRGQNVTFRCDPISEHNRLYWYRQTLGQGPEFLTYFQNEAQLEKSRLLSDRFSAERPKGSFSTLEIQRTEQGDSAMYLCASSPGSGRRTDTQYFGPGTRLTVL.

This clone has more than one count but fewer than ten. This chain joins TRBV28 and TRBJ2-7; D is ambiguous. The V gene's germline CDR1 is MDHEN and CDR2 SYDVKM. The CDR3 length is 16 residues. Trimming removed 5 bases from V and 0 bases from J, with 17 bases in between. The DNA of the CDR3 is TGTGCCAGCAGTCCCCATACTGGTAGGAGCTCCTACGAGCAGTACTTC. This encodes CASSPHTGRSSYEQYF.

CDR3 DNA: TGTGCCAGCAGCCGACAGGGGGGCACTGAAGCTTTCTTT. It translates to CASSRQGGTEAFF. V gene TRBV7-9 combines with J gene TRBJ1-1; 9 nucleotides agree with TRBD1. CDR3 size: 13 residues. Germline CDR1 SEHNR, CDR2 FQNEAQ (reference sequence). After removal of 5 bases from V and 4 bases from J, the junction contained 2 bases not matched to a gene.

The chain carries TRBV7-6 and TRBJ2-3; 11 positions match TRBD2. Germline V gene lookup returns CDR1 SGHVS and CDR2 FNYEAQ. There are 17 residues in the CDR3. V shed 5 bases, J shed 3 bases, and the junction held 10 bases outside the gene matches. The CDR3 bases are TGTGCCAGCAGCCCTCTTAGCGGGAGGGCCGGGACAGATACGCAGTATTTT. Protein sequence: CASSPLSGRAGTDTQYF.

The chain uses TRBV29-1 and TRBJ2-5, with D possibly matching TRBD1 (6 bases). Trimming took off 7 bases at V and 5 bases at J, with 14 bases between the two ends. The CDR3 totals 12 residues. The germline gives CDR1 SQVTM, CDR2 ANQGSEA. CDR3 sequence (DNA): TGCAGCGCCCGGACAGTGCGGGAGACCCAGTACTTC. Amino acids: CSARTVRETQYF.

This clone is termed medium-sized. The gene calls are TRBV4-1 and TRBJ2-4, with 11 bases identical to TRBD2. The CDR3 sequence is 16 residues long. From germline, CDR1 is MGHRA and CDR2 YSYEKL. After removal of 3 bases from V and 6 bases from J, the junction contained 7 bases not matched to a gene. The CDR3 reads CASSHTSGSGRNIQYF. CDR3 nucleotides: TGCGCCAGCAGCCACACTAGCGGGAGCGGGAGAAACATTCAGTACTTC.

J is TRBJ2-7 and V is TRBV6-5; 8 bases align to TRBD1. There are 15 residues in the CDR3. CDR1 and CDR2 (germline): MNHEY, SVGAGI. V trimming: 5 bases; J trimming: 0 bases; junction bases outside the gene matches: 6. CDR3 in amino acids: CASSRTGGSSYEQYF. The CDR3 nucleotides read TGTGCCAGCAGTAGAACAGGGGGGAGCTCCTACGAGCAGTACTTC.

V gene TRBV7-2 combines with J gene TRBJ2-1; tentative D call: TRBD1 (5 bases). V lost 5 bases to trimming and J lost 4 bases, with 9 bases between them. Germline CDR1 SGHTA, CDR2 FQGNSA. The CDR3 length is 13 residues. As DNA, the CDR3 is TGTGCCAGCAGCCTGGACACGTACAATGAGCAGTTCTTC. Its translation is CASSLDTYNEQFF.